The source of this TCR beta chain is a study of CD8 T cells in ankylosing spondylitis. Germline assignment: CDR1 SGHTA and CDR2 FQGTGA. The CDR3 loop spans 16 amino acids. The V and J ends lost 3 bases and 2 bases respectively, with 13 bases between them. TCRdb itself ran the 5' RACE reads through MiXCR, one entry per CDR3 protein. The table shows 250,000 to 300,000 distinct CDR3 sequences, with 20% occurring only once. The receptor was isolated from a male donor with ankylosing spondylitis or in good health (not recorded which). The chain uses TRBV7-3 and TRBJ2-2, with D tentatively TRBD2 (5 bases). Sequencing input: blood, either unsorted or a sorted T cell fraction (not recorded which). The CDR3 loop reads CASSLGGLGNTGELFF. DNA of the CDR3: TGTGCCAGCAGCTTGGGTGGACTTGGAAACACCGGGGAGCTGTTTTTT.